A single sample is the source of the 10 T cell receptor beta chains below, sequenced in a study of shared clonotypes between healthy human individuals. Only CD45RO-negative cells positively selected for CCR7 counted as naive CD8 cells, so terminally differentiated effector memory CD45RA+ cells were excluded. Some clones are missing from TCRdb's copy, which holds only in-frame ones; the method was immunoSEQ multiplex PCR. The table lists approximately 1.9 million clones, 85% to 95% of them singletons. Sequenced: naive CD8+ T cells from PBMCs. These receptors all come from a man between 18 and 29 years old in good health. Some clones in this sample may be carry-over from other donors' samples.

J is TRBJ2-6 and V is TRBV9, with no clear D. The CDR3 has 18 residues. Germline CDR1 and CDR2: SGDLS and YYNGEE. The ends were cut back, 3 bases at V and 0 bases at J, with 16 bases in the middle. The CDR3 loop reads CASSGPSEPISGANVLTF. The CDR3 bases are TGTGCCAGCAGCGGCCCGTCCGAACCCATCTCTGGGGCCAACGTCCTGACTTTC.

The count of this clone is one. V is TRBV7-8 and J is TRBJ1-1; D ambiguous. The CDR3 is made up of 11 amino acids. Germline values: CDR1 SGHVS, CDR2 FQNEAQ. The ends were cut back, 3 bases at V and 11 bases at J, with 10 bases in the middle. The CDR3 nucleotides are TGTGCCAGCAGCTTCGGCGGGGAGGCTTTCTTT. Translation gives CASSFGGEAFF.

This sequence joins TRBV15 and TRBJ1-3; D is ambiguous. From germline, CDR1 is LNHNV and CDR2 YYDKDF (reference sequence). The V and J ends lost 4 bases and 0 bases respectively, with 10 bases between them. The CDR3 is 15 residues long. For the CDR3, the DNA is TGTGCCACCAGCACCCGGGCAGACTCTGGAAACACCATATATTTT. Its translation is CATSTRADSGNTIYF.

V usage is TRBV28 and J usage is TRBJ1-1, with 7 bases lining up with TRBD1. This CDR3 has 14 residues. From germline, CDR1 is MDHEN and CDR2 SYDVKM. V lost 3 bases, J lost 5 bases, and 6 bases stayed unmatched. The CDR3 loop is CASSLVGGGTEAFF. The CDR3 nucleotides are TGTGCCAGCAGTTTGGTAGGGGGCGGTACTGAAGCTTTCTTT.

V usage is TRBV10-2 and J usage is TRBJ2-7; 7 nucleotides agree with TRBD1. Germline V CDR1 and CDR2: WSHSY, SAAADI. The CDR3 is 13 residues long. V lost 6 bases to trimming and J lost 4 bases; unmatched junction nucleotides: 6. The CDR3 sequence: CASRDRDRYEQYF. CDR3 DNA: TGCGCCAGCAGAGACAGGGATCGTTACGAGCAGTACTTC.

The chain carries TRBV15 and TRBJ2-1; 10 bases fit TRBD1. Per the germline V gene, CDR1 is LNHNV and CDR2 is YYDKDF (reference sequence). After removal of 6 bases from V and 7 bases from J, the junction contained 12 bases not matched to a gene. This CDR3 contains 16 residues. CDR3 region: CATRRTGTGVLNEQFF. For the CDR3, the DNA is TGTGCCACCAGAAGAACCGGGACAGGGGTTTTGAATGAGCAGTTCTTC.

Comment on this clone: Other DNA variants within this sample encode the same CDR3. The CDR3 nucleotides read TGTGCCAGCAGTTTAAGCCCAAACACTGAAGCTTTCTTT. Its translation: CASSLSPNTEAFF. The chain combines TRBV27 with TRBJ1-1; D is undetermined. V lost 2 bases and J lost 2, with 6 bases in between. The CDR3 spans 13 residues. Germline assignment: CDR1 MNHEY and CDR2 SMNVEV (reference sequence).

This chain links TRBV7-9 with TRBJ2-6, with 7 bases lining up with TRBD1. The CDR3 length is 16 residues. The trim removed 5 bases at V and 4 bases at J, leaving 8 bases unmatched. CDR1 is SEHNR and CDR2 is FQNEAQ in the germline V gene (reference sequence). CDR3 DNA sequence: TGTGCCAGCAGCCAAAGACAGGGTAAAGGGGCCAACGTCCTGACTTTC. Its translation is CASSQRQGKGANVLTF. Full variable domain (outside the CDR3, taken from reference TRBV7-9 and TRBJ2-6): DTGVSQNPRHKITKRGQNVTFRCDPISEHNRLYWYRQTLGQGPEFLTYFQNEAQLEKSRLLSDRFSAERPKGSFSTLEIQRTEQGDSAMYLCASSQRQGKGANVLTFGAGSRLTVL.

The V and J genes are TRBV29-1 and TRBJ1-1; D is unclear. Per germline, CDR1 SQVTM and CDR2 ANQGSEA. The ends were cut back, 5 bases at V and 11 bases at J, with 12 bases in the middle. The CDR3 has 10 residues. The CDR3 nucleotides read TGCAGCGTTTACCACAATGGGGCTTTCTTT. It translates to CSVYHNGAFF. The variable domain in full, with the rest retrieved from reference TRBV29-1 and TRBJ1-1, is SAVISQKPSRDICQRGTSLTIQCQVDSQVTMMFWYRQQPGQSLTLIATANQGSEATYESGFVIDKFPISRPNLTFSTLTVSNMSPEDSSIYLCSVYHNGAFFGQGTRLTVV.

V usage is TRBV5-6 and J usage is TRBJ2-1; D unresolved. This CDR3 is built from 15 residues. In germline, CDR1 is SGHDT, CDR2 YYEEEE. Trimming took off 1 base at V and 4 bases at J, with 12 bases between the two ends. The CDR3 nucleotides are TGTGCCAGCAGCTTGTCGGACGGACGGTACAATGAGCAGTTCTTC. Its translation: CASSLSDGRYNEQFF.